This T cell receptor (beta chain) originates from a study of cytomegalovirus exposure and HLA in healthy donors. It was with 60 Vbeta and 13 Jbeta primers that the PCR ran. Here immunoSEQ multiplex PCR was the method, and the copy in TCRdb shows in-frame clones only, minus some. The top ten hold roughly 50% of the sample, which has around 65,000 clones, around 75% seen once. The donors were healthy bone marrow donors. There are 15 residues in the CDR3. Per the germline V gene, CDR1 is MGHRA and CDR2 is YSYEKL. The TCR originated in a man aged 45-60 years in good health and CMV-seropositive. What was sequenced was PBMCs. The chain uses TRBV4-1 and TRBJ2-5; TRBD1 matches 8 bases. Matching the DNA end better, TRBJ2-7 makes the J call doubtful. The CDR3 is CASSHGQGSSYEQYF. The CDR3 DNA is TGCGCCAGCAGCCATGGACAGGGAAGCTCCTACGAGCAGTACTTC.